This T cell receptor (beta chain) was found in a study of cytomegalovirus exposure and HLA in healthy donors. Details on this clone: No antigen is known for it. Sequence at one end of the junction differs from germline and may be a read error. The same CDR3 is also encoded by other DNA sequences in this sample.

Germline CDR1 is SGHDT and CDR2 is YYEEEE. The CDR3 has 15 amino acids. The study ran its PCR with 60 Vbeta and 13 Jbeta primers. Measured with immunoSEQ multiplex PCR; TCRdb has only the in-frame clones, and not every one. The sample carries some 88,000 clones, under 80% recorded once. Those who donated were healthy bone marrow donors. Study-level points and caveats: There were reportedly fewer N-insertions in an Asian-associated ancestry cluster than the roughly 670-donor mean, in a later analysis.

Sequencing was carried out using PBMCs. The gene calls are TRBV5-6 and TRBJ2-7; 9 positions match TRBD1. This receptor was obtained from a woman in her twenties or thirties in good health and CMV-seronegative. CDR3: CASSLRTGVSYEQYF. In DNA, the CDR3 is TGTGCCAGTAGCTTACGGACAGGGGTCTCCTACGAGCAGTACTTC.